This entry lists 18 T cell receptor beta chains sequenced from one sample in a study of T cell repertoires in cytomegalovirus infection. In TCRdb, the reads were re-called with MiXCR into one record per CDR3 protein. The profile shows 600,000 to 700,000 distinct CDR3 sequences, around 35% of them singletons. The antigens of these receptors remain unknown. Sequenced here: cultured PBMCs, sampled from culture after CMV antigen stimulation. These receptors were obtained from a human donor in good health (CMV status not recorded). Some clones in this sample may be carry-over from other donors' samples.

The genes are TRBV20-1 and TRBJ1-3; perhaps TRBD1 as D (5 bases). The CDR3 is 14 amino acids. The ends were cut back, 6 bases at V and 9 bases at J, with 21 bases in the middle. Germline V CDR1 and CDR2: DFQATT, SNEGSKA (reference sequence). This CDR3 is CSAQAGRAGGTIYF. The CDR3 nucleotides are TGCAGTGCCCAGGCGGGACGCGCTGGGGGCACCATATATTTT.

V gene TRBV11-2 combines with J gene TRBJ2-7; D may be TRBD2 (7 bases). CDR3 length equals 15 residues. Between the trimmed V and J ends, which lost 6 bases and 0 bases, there was a span of 15 bases. Germline V CDR1 and CDR2: SGHAT, FQNNGV. The CDR3 DNA sequence: TGTGCCAGCAGTCATCTAGCGGACAGCTCCTACGAGCAGTACTTC. It encodes CASSHLADSSYEQYF.

The chain is built from TRBV15 and TRBJ2-1, with D possibly called TRBD1 or TRBD2 (5 bases each). The V gene lost 4 bases and the J gene lost 6 bases, with 16 bases spanning the gap. Per germline, CDR1 LNHNV and CDR2 YYDKDF (reference sequence). The CDR3 loop spans 15 amino acids. CDR3 in amino acids: CATSIPRGLGNEQFF. CDR3 DNA sequence: TGTGCCACCAGCATCCCGAGGGGATTAGGCAATGAGCAGTTCTTC.

This chain uses TRBV20-1 with TRBJ2-7; 11 nucleotides agree with TRBD2. V lost 6 bases to trimming and J lost 2 bases; unmatched junction nucleotides: 3. The CDR3 totals 13 residues. Germline CDR1 and CDR2: DFQATT and SNEGSKA (reference sequence). The CDR3 DNA follows: TGCAGTGCAACACTAGCGGGAGCCTACGAGCAGTACTTC. This gives the protein CSATLAGAYEQYF.

V usage is TRBV2 and J usage is TRBJ2-1; 9 nucleotides align to TRBD2. V dropped 8 bases and J dropped 8; count of bases not matched to a gene: 7. The CDR3 runs to 13 residues. Germline CDR1 is SNHLY and CDR2 is FYNNEI. The CDR3 here is CASAGGGFHEQFF. The CDR3 bases are TGTGCCAGCGCGGGAGGGGGGTTCCATGAGCAGTTCTTC.

This chain connects TRBV12-3 or TRBV12-4 to TRBJ2-7; 9 positions match TRBD1. This CDR3 has 15 residues. The junction had 6 bases not matched to a gene; V was cut back by 6 bases and J by 0 bases. In nucleotides, the CDR3 is TGTGCCAGCAGCAACCCGGGACAGGGCTCCTACGAGCAGTACTTC. Translation: CASSNPGQGSYEQYF.

The rearrangement uses TRBV20-1 and TRBJ2-3, with unresolved D. Per germline, CDR1 DFQATT and CDR2 SNEGSKA (reference sequence). Trimming removed 1 base from V and 1 base from J, with 24 bases in between. The CDR3 has 19 amino acids. For the CDR3, the DNA is TGCAGTGCTAGAGCCTCGGCTTCCAGTCTTAGGGCTCGCACAGATACGCAGTATTTT. This encodes CSARASASSLRARTDTQYF.

This chain joins TRBV7-2 and TRBJ1-2; D may be TRBD1 (6 bases). Trimming shortened V by 6 bases and J by 8 bases, and 16 bases separated the two germline ends. This CDR3 is 13 amino acids long. The germline CDR1 and CDR2 sequences are SGHTA and FQGNSA. The CDR3 is CASRQSGGRGYTF. For the CDR3, the DNA is TGTGCCAGCAGGCAATCCGGGGGCAGGGGCTACACCTTC.

This clonotype was seen more than once but under ten times. The chain uses TRBV5-1 and TRBJ2-7; D remains ambiguous. Trimming took 0 bases from V and 2 from J, leaving 12 bases between them. This CDR3 contains 15 residues. Germline lookup yields CDR1 SGHRS and CDR2 YFSETQ. In DNA, the CDR3 is TGCGCCAGCAGCTTGGCAGTGACTGGGGCCTACGAGCAGTACTTC. This encodes CASSLAVTGAYEQYF.

This chain links TRBV6-2 or TRBV6-3 with TRBJ2-7; 10 bases map to TRBD1. Germline-derived CDR1 and CDR2 are MNHEY and SVGEGT. V shed 6 bases, J shed 2 bases, and the junction held 4 bases outside the gene matches. CDR3 length equals 14 residues. The CDR3 DNA is TGTGCCAGCAGACGGGACAGGGGTACCTACGAGCAGTACTTC. Amino acid sequence: CASRRDRGTYEQYF.

This clonotype was observed at least ten times. This chain uses TRBV7-2 with TRBJ2-1; 13 nucleotides line up with TRBD2. Germline V gene sequence: CDR1 SGHTA, CDR2 FQGNSA. CDR3 length: 16 amino acids. V was pared by 5 bases and J by 2 bases, with 3 bases of the junction left unmatched. CDR3 in DNA: TGTGCCAGCAGCATAACTAGCGGGAGGGCCTACAATGAGCAGTTCTTC. Its protein product is CASSITSGRAYNEQFF.

This clonotype was seen repeatedly, ten times or more. The V call is TRBV7-2, the J call TRBJ2-7, with D unclear. The germline gives CDR1 SGHTA, CDR2 FQGNSA. Trimming removed 1 base from V and 3 bases from J, with 10 bases in between. The CDR3 has 14 amino acids. The CDR3 DNA sequence: TGTGCCAGCAGCTTAGTGGTGGGTAACTACGAGCAGTACTTC. Translation: CASSLVVGNYEQYF.

A few counts support this clonotype. In DNA, the CDR3 is TGTGCCAGCAGCCGAGGACAGGGTGGTGGCTACACCTTC. Translation gives CASSRGQGGGYTF. This chain connects TRBV7-9 to TRBJ1-2; 8 nucleotides match TRBD1. This CDR3 has 13 residues. With 5 bases clipped from V and 7 bases from J, the junction kept 6 bases outside the gene matches. The germline V gene encodes CDR1 SEHNR and CDR2 FQNEAQ (reference sequence).

This clonotype appeared many times. The chain recombines TRBV7-2 with TRBJ2-5; 7 bases line up with TRBD1. Germline V lookup: CDR1 SGHTA, CDR2 FQGNSA. Trimming at V came to 5 bases and at J to 2 bases, leaving 14 bases not matched to a gene. The CDR3 runs to 17 residues. The CDR3 reads CASSKGEIGGPQETQYF. Written as DNA, the CDR3 is TGTGCCAGCAGCAAGGGAGAGATAGGGGGCCCACAAGAGACCCAGTACTTC.

V is TRBV11-2 and J is TRBJ2-7; unclear D gene. Trimming took 3 bases from V and 3 from J, leaving 6 bases between them. CDR1 and CDR2 from the germline V gene are SGHAT and FQNNGV. This CDR3 spans 12 amino acids. CDR3: CASSFADYEQYF. For the CDR3, the DNA is TGTGCCAGCAGCTTTGCAGACTACGAGCAGTACTTC.

The J gene is TRBJ2-1, the V gene TRBV29-1; D remains unclear. V lost 6 bases and J 5 bases, leaving 14 bases between the germline ends. Germline V gene sequence: CDR1 SQVTM, CDR2 ANQGSEA. The CDR3 contains 13 residues. CDR3 protein: CSVPSEQDNEQFF. The DNA of the CDR3 is TGCAGCGTCCCCTCCGAGCAGGACAATGAGCAGTTCTTC.

V and J are TRBV10-3 and TRBJ2-3; 9 bases match TRBD1. Germline CDR1 ENHRY, CDR2 SYGVKD. The CDR3 loop spans 14 amino acids. V lost 3 bases to trimming and J lost 2 bases; unmatched junction nucleotides: 0. The CDR3 DNA reads TGTGCCATCAGTGAACAGGGGGCCACAGATACGCAGTATTTT. Translating gives CAISEQGATDTQYF.

The chain's CDR3 is CASTKAGANVLTF. The CDR3 region has the DNA TGTGCCAGCACCAAGGCTGGGGCCAACGTCCTGACTTTC. The chain links TRBV6-2 or TRBV6-3 to TRBJ2-6, with D unclear. The CDR3 covers 13 residues. Looked up from germline, CDR1 is MNHEY and CDR2 is SVGEGT. The V and J ends lost 7 bases and 2 bases respectively, with 6 bases between them.